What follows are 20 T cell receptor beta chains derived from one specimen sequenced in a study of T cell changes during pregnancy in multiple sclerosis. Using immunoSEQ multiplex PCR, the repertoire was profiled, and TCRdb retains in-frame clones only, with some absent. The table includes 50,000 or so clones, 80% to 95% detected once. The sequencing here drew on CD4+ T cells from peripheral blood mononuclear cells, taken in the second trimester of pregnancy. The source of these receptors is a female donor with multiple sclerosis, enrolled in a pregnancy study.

The CDR3 nucleotides are TGTGCCAGCAGCCAAATCACCGGTTCGAACACTGAAGCTTTCTTT. This encodes CASSQITGSNTEAFF. J is TRBJ1-1 and V is TRBV14; D gene unclear. The germline V gene encodes CDR1 SGHDN and CDR2 FVKESK. The CDR3 is 15 residues long. V lost 2 bases and J 1 base, leaving 11 bases between the germline ends.

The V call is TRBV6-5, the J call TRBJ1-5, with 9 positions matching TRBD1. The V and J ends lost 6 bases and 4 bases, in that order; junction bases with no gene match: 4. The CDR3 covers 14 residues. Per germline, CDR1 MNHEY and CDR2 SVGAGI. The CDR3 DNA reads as TGTGCCAGCAGAGGACAGGGGATTAATCAGCCCCAGCATTTT. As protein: CASRGQGINQPQHF.

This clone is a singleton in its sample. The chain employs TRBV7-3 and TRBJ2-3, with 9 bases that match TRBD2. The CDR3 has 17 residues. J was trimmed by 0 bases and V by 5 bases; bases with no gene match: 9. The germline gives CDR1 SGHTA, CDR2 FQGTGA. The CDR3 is CASSRDYSGGSTDTQYF. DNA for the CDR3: TGTGCCAGCAGCCGTGACTATAGCGGGGGTAGCACAGATACGCAGTATTTT.

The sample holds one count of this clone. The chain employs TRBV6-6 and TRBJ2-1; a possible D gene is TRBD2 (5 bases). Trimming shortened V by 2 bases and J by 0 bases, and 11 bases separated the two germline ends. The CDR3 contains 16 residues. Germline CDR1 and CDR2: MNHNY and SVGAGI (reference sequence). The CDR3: CASSYLGGFSYNEQFF. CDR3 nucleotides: TGTGCCAGCAGTTACCTAGGCGGGTTCTCCTACAATGAGCAGTTCTTC.

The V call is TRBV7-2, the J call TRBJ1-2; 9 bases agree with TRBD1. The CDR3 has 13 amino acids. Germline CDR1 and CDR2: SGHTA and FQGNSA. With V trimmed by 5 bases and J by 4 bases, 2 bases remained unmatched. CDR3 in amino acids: CASSLDRGYGYTF. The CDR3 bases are TGTGCCAGCAGCCTGGACAGGGGCTATGGCTACACCTTC.

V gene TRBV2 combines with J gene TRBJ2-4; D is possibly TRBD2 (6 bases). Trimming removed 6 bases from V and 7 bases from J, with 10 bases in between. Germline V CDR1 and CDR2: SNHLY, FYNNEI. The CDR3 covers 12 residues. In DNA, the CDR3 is TGTGCCAGCAGGGAGGGGAGGAACATTCAGTACTTC. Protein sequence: CASREGRNIQYF.

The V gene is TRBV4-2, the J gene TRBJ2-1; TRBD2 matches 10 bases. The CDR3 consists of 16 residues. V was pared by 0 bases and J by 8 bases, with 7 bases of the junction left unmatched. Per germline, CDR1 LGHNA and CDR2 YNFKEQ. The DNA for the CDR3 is TGTGCCAGCAGCCAAGATGAGGCTAGCGGGGGCTATGAGCAGTTCTTC. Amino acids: CASSQDEASGGYEQFF.

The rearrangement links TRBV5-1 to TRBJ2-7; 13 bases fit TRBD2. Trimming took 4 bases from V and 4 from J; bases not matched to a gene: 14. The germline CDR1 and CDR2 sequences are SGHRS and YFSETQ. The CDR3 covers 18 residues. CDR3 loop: CASSPYPGLAGSFYEQYF. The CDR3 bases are TGCGCCAGCAGCCCTTACCCGGGACTAGCGGGGAGCTTTTACGAGCAGTACTTC.

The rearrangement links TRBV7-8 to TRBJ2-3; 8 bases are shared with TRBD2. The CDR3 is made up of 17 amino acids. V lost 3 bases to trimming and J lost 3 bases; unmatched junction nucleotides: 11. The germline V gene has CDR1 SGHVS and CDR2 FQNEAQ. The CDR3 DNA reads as TGTGCCAGCAGCTTGAAGCGGGAGCGGAGTGTGACAGATACGCAGTATTTT. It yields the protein CASSLKRERSVTDTQYF.

The CDR3 nucleotides are TGTGCCAGCAGCCCCCTACCCAGGGATGAAAAACTGTTTTTT. Translated, it gives CASSPLPRDEKLFF. The V call is TRBV5-6, the J call TRBJ1-4, with TRBD1 as a possible D gene (5 bases). CDR3 length equals 14 residues. Per germline, CDR1 SGHDT and CDR2 YYEEEE. The V and J ends lost 4 bases and 6 bases respectively, with 13 bases between them.

The CDR3 nucleotides are TGTGCCAGCAAGCGGGACAGGGGTAATGAAAAACTGTTTTTT. It translates to CASKRDRGNEKLFF. The J gene is TRBJ1-4, the V gene TRBV2; 10 bases match TRBD1. Germline V gene data show CDR1 as SNHLY and CDR2 as FYNNEI. The CDR3 runs 14 residues. J was trimmed by 4 bases and V by 7 bases; bases with no gene match: 3.

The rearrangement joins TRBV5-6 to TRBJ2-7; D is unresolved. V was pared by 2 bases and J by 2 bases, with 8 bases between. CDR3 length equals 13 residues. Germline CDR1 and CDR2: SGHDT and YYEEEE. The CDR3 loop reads CASSFTTTYEQYF. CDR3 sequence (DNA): TGTGCCAGCAGCTTCACGACAACCTACGAGCAGTACTTC. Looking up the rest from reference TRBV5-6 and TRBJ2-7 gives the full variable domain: DAGVTQSPTHLIKTRGQQVTLRCSPKSGHDTVSWYQQALGQGPQFIFQYYEEEERQRGNFPDRFSGHQFPNYSSELNVNALLLGDSALYLCASSFTTTYEQYFGPGTRLTVT.

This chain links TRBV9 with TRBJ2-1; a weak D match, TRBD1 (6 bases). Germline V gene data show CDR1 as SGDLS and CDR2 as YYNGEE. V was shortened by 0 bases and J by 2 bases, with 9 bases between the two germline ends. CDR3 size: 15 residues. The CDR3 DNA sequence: TGTGCCAGCAGCGTAGCAGGACAGACCTACAATGAGCAGTTCTTC. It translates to CASSVAGQTYNEQFF.

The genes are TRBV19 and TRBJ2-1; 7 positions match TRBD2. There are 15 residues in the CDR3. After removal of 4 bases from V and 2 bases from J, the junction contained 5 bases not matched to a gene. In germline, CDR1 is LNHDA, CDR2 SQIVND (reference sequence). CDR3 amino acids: CASSKSGEPYNEQFF. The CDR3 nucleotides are TGTGCCAGTAGTAAAAGCGGGGAGCCCTACAATGAGCAGTTCTTC.

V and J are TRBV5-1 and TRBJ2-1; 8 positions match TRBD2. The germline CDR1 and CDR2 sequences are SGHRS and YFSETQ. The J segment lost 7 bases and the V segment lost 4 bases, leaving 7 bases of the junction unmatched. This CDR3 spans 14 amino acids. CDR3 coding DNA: TGCGCCAGCAGCCGGGAGGGCCTCACGAATGAGCAGTTCTTC. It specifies CASSREGLTNEQFF. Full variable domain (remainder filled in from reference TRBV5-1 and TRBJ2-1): KAGVTQTPRYLIKTRGQQVTLSCSPISGHRSVSWYQQTPGQGLQFLFEYFSETQRNKGNFPGRFSGRQFSNSRSEMNVSTLELGDSALYLCASSREGLTNEQFFGPGTRLTVL.

The CDR3 DNA sequence: TGTGCCATCAGCCGGACAGGGGGCAATCAGCCCCAGCATTTT. It encodes CAISRTGGNQPQHF. J is TRBJ1-5 and V is TRBV10-3, with TRBD1 matching over 9 bases. Trimming took 6 bases from V and 2 from J; bases not matched to a gene: 2. CDR1 is ENHRY, CDR2 SYGVKD, per germline. This CDR3 is 14 amino acids long.

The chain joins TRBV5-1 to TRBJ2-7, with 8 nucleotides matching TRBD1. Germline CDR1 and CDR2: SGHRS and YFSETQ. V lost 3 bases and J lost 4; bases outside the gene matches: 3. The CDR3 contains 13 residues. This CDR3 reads CASSSGTGYEQYF. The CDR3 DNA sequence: TGCGCCAGCAGCTCCGGGACAGGATACGAGCAGTACTTC.

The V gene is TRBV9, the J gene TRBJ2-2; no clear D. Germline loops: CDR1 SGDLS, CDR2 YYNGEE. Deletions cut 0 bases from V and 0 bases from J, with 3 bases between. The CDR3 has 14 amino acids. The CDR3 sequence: CASSVAANTGELFF. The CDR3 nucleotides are TGTGCCAGCAGCGTAGCGGCGAACACCGGGGAGCTGTTTTTT.

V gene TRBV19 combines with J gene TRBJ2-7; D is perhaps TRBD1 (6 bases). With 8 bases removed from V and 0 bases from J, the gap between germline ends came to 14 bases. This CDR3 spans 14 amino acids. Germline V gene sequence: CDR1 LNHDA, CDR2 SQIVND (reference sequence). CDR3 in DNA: TGTGCCAGTGCGTGGGGGCAGAGCTCCTACGAGCAGTACTTC. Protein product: CASAWGQSSYEQYF.

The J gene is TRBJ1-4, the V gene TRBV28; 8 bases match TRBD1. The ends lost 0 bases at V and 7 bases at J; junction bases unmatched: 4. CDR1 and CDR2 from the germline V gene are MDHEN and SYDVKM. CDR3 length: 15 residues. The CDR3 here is CASSLWTGEGEKLFF. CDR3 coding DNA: TGTGCCAGCAGTTTATGGACAGGGGAAGGTGAAAAACTGTTTTTT.